This T cell receptor (beta chain) was observed in a study of immune heterogeneity within non-small cell lung tumors. The authors amplified TCR beta CDR3 by multiplex PCR with 32 V and 13 J primers. TCRdb re-called the multiplex PCR reads through MiXCR, storing one row per CDR3 protein. Here the sample spans around 9,800 distinct CDR3 sequences, approximately 20% being singletons. Per sample, about 0.55 ug of bulk tumor genomic DNA was the template used. Widely spaced biopsies, several per primary tumor, were obtained at surgery. The patients were newly diagnosed with non-small cell lung cancer, had not been treated, and had curative surgery. Germline CDR1 reads MNHNS; CDR2 reads SASEGT. The CDR3 contains 14 residues. V gave up 6 bases and J gave up 5 bases, with 16 bases separating them. This clonotype is judged medium-sized (0.01 to 0.1%).

V gene TRBV6-1 combines with J gene TRBJ1-1; maybe TRBD1 (5 bases). The sequencing input was lung tumor tissue. This TCR derives from a man aged 60 to 69 with non-small cell lung cancer. CDR3 DNA: TGTGCCAGCAGGGGTTGGACGGGGGAGACTGAAGCTTTCTTT. Its protein is CASRGWTGETEAFF.